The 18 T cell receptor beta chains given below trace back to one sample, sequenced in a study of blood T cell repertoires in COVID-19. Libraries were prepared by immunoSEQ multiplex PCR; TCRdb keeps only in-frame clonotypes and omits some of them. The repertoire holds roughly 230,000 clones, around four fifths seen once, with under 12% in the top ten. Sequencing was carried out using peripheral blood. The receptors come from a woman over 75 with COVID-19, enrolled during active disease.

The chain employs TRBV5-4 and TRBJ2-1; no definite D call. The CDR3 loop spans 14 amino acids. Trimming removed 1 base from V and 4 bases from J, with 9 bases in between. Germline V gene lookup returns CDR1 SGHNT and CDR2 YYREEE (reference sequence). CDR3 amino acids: CASSLQRQYNEQFF. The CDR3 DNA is TGTGCCAGCAGCTTGCAGAGGCAGTACAATGAGCAGTTCTTC.

The CDR3: CASARGYGEQFF. The CDR3 DNA sequence: TGTGCCAGCGCGAGGGGGTACGGTGAGCAGTTCTTC. J is TRBJ2-1 and V is TRBV28; perhaps TRBD1 as D (6 bases). The germline gives CDR1 MDHEN, CDR2 SYDVKM. V was shortened by 8 bases and J by 9 bases, with 14 bases between the two germline ends. This CDR3 is 12 amino acids long.

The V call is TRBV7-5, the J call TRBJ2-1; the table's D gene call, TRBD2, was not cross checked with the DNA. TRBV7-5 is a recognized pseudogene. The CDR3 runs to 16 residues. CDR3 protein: CVRSLARLAGANEQFF. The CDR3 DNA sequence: TGTGTCAGAAGCTTAGCGAGACTAGCGGGGGCAAATGAGCAGTTCTTC.

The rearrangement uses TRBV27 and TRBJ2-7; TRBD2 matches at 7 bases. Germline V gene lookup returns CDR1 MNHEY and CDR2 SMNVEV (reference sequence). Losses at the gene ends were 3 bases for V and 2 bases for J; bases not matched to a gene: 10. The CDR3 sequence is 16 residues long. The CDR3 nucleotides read TGTGCCAGCAGTTTCAGCGGGGCAGGTGTTCCCTACGAGCAGTACTTC. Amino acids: CASSFSGAGVPYEQYF.

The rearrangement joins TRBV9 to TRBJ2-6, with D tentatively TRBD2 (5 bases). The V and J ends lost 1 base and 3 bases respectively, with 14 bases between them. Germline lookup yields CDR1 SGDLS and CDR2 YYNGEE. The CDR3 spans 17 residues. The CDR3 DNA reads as TGTGCCAGCAGCGTAAGCGGCGCAAAACTTGGGGCCAACGTCCTGACTTTC. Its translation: CASSVSGAKLGANVLTF.

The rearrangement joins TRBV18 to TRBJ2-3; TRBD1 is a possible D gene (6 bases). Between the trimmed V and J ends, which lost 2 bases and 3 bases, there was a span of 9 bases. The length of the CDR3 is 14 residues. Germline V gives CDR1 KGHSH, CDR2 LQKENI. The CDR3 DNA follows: TGTGCCAGCTCACCATCAGGGGTTACAGATACGCAGTATTTT. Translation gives CASSPSGVTDTQYF.

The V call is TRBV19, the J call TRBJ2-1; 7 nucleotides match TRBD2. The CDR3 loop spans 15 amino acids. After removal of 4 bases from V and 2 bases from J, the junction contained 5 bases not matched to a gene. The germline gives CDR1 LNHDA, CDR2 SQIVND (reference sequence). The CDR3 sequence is CASSTPRGTYNEQFF. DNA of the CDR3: TGTGCCAGTAGTACCCCGCGGGGGACCTACAATGAGCAGTTCTTC.

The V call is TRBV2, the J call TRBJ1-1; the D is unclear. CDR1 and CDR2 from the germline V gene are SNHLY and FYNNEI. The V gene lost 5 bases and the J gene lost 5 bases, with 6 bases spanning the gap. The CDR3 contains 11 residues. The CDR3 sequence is CASSYSTEAFF. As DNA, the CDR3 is TGTGCCAGCAGTTACAGTACTGAAGCTTTCTTT.

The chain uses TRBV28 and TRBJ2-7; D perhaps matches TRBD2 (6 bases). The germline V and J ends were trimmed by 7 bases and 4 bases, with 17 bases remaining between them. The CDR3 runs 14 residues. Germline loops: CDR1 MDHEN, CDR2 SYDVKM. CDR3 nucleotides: TGTGCCAGCACCTCCATCACTAGCCCTTACGAGCAGTACGTC. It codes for CASTSITSPYEQYV.

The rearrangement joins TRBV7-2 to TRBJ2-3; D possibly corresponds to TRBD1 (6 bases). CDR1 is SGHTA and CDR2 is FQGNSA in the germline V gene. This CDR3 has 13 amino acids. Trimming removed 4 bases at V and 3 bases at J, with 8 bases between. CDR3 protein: CASSYRVTDTQYF. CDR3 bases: TGTGCCAGCAGCTACAGGGTTACAGATACGCAGTATTTT.

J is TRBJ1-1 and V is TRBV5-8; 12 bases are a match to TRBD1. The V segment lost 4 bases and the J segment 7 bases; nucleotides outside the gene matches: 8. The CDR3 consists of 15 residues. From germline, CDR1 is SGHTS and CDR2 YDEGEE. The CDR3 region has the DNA TGTGCCAGCAGCCGGGACAGGGGGCGCGGTAGTGAAGCTTTCTTT. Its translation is CASSRDRGRGSEAFF.

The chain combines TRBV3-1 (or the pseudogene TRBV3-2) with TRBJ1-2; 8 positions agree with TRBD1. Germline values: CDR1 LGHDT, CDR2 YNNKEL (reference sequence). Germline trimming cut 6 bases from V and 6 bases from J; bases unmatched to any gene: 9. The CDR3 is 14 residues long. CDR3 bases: TGTGCCAGCAGATACAGGGGGGAGAAGAATGGCTACACCTTC. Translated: CASRYRGEKNGYTF.

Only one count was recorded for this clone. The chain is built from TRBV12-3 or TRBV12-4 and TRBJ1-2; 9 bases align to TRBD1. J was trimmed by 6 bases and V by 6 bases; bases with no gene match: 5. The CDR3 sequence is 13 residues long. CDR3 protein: CASSFGQGNGYTF. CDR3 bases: TGTGCCAGCAGCTTTGGACAGGGGAATGGCTACACCTTC.

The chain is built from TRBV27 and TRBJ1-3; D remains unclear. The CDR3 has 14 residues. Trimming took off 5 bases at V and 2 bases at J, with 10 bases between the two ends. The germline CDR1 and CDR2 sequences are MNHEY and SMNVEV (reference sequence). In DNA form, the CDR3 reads TGTGCCAGCAGTGTCGGGGTAACTGGAAACACCATATATTTT. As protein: CASSVGVTGNTIYF.

The CDR3 spells CASRTGGMNSNQPQHF. For the CDR3, the DNA is TGTGCCAGCAGGACAGGGGGCATGAATAGCAATCAGCCCCAGCATTTT. The chain uses TRBV28 and TRBJ1-5; 10 bases map to TRBD1. CDR1 and CDR2 from the germline V gene are MDHEN and SYDVKM. V lost 6 bases and J lost 0; bases outside the gene matches: 5. The CDR3 is made up of 16 amino acids.

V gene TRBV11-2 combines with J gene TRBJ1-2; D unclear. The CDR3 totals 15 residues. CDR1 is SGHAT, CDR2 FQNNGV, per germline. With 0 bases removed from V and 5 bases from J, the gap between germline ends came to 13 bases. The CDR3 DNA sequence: TGTGCCAGCAGCTTAGAGTTCGGGGATGGATATGGCTACACCTTC. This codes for CASSLEFGDGYGYTF.

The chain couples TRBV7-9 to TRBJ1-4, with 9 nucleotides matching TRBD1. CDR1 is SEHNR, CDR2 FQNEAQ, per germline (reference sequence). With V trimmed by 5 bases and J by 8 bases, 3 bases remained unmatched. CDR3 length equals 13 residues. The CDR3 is CASSLTGGEKLFF. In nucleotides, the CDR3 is TGTGCCAGCAGCCTAACAGGGGGCGAAAAACTGTTTTTT.

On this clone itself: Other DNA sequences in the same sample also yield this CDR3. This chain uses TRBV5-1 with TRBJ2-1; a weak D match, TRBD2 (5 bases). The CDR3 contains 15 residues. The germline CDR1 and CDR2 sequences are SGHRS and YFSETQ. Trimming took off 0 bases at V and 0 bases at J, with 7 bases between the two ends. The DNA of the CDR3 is TGCGCCAGCAGCTTGGATGGGAGCTCCTACAATGAGCAGTTCTTC. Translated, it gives CASSLDGSSYNEQFF.